This TCR beta chain came from a study of blood T cell repertoires in COVID-19. On the study more broadly: Specimens from acute and convalescent COVID-19 originated in the United States, Italy and Spain. The cDNA or gDNA used as material had been derived from T cells, B-cell-depleted T cells, or PBMCs.

The germline gives CDR1 SEHNR, CDR2 FQNEAQ (reference sequence). The CDR3 is 14 amino acids. V lost 5 bases and J lost 8; bases outside the gene matches: 9. Original methodology: Reference gene primer amplification gave nucleated cell count estimates. Repertoires were generated with immunoSEQ multiplex PCR, while TCRdb's copy carries only in-frame clones and drops some. D and trimming were read from the DNA, whereas the V and J calls and clone size are those reported in that table. The repertoire holds 300,000 to 350,000 clones, 90% seen once, with 2.9% in the top ten. A Seattle source enrolled patients during active infection and followed them longitudinally.

The clonotype was recovered from a woman aged 25-40 years with COVID-19, enrolled during active disease. The V and J genes are TRBV7-9 and TRBJ2-1; 7 nucleotides match TRBD2. Sequenced sample: peripheral blood. In DNA, the CDR3 is TGTGCCAGCAGCCCAGGACTAGTTCGGCATGAGCAGTTCTTC. It specifies CASSPGLVRHEQFF.